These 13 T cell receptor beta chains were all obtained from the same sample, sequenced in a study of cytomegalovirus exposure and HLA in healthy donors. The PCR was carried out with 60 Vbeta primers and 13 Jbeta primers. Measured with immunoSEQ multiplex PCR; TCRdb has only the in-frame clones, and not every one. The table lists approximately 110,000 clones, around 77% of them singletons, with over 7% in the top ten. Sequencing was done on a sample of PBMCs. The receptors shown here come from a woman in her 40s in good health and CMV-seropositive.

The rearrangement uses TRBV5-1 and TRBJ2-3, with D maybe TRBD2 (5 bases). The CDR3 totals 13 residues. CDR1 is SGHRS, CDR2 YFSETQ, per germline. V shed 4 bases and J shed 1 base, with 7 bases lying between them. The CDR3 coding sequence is TGCGCCAGCAGCCCGGAGGGCACAGATACGCAGTATTTT. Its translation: CASSPEGTDTQYF. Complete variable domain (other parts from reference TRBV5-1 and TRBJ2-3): KAGVTQTPRYLIKTRGQQVTLSCSPISGHRSVSWYQQTPGQGLQFLFEYFSETQRNKGNFPGRFSGRQFSNSRSEMNVSTLELGDSALYLCASSPEGTDTQYFGPGTRLTVL.

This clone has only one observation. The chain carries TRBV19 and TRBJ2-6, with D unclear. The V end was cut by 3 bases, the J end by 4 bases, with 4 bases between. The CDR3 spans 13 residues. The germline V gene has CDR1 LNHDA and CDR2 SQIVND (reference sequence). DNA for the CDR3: TGTGCCAGTAGTATCCCAGGGGCCAACGTCCTGACTTTC. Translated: CASSIPGANVLTF. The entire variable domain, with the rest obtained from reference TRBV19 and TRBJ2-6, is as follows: DGGITQSPKYLFRKEGQNVTLSCEQNLNHDAMYWYRQDPGQGLRLIYYSQIVNDFQKGDIAEGYSVSREKKESFPLTVTSAQKNPTAFYLCASSIPGANVLTFGAGSRLTVL.

CDR3 nucleotides: TGCGCCAGCAGCTTGGCCGCGACTAGCGGGAGGGCCCTCTACAATGAGCAGTTCTTC. This encodes CASSLAATSGRALYNEQFF. The chain uses TRBV5-1 and TRBJ2-1; 14 bases agree with TRBD2. CDR1 and CDR2 (germline): SGHRS, YFSETQ. The CDR3 is made up of 19 amino acids. V shed 0 bases, J shed 3 bases, and the junction held 8 bases outside the gene matches.

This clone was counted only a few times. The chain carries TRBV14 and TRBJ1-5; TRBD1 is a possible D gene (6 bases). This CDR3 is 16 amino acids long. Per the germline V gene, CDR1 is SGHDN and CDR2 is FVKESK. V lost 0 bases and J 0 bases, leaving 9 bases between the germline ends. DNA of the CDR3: TGTGCCAGCAGCCAAGATTTCAGGGGTAGCAATCAGCCCCAGCATTTT. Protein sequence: CASSQDFRGSNQPQHF. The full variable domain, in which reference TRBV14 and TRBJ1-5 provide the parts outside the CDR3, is EAGVTQFPSHSVIEKGQTVTLRCDPISGHDNLYWYRRVMGKEIKFLLHFVKESKQDESGMPNNRFLAERTGGTYSTLKVQPAELEDSGVYFCASSQDFRGSNQPQHFGDGTRLSIL.

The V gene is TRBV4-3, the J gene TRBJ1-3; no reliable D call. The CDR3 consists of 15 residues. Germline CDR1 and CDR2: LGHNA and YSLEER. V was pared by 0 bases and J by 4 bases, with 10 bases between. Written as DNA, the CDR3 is TGCGCCAGCAGCCAAGATCATACGGAGGGAAACACCATATATTTT. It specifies CASSQDHTEGNTIYF.

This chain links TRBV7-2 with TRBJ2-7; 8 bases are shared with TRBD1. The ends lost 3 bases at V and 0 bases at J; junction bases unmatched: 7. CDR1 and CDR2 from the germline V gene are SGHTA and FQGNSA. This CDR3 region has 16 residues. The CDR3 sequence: CASSFWDRPDSYEQYF. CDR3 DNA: TGTGCCAGCAGCTTTTGGGACAGGCCTGACTCCTACGAGCAGTACTTC.

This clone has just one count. This CDR3 is CASSYSSGSYEQYF. CDR3 sequence (DNA): TGTGCCAGCAGTTACTCTTCAGGGTCCTACGAGCAGTACTTC. This chain links TRBV6-5 with TRBJ2-7; D may be TRBD1 (5 bases). Germline V gene data show CDR1 as MNHEY and CDR2 as SVGAGI. The CDR3 covers 14 residues. The V end lost 0 bases, the J end lost 1 base, and 7 bases lay between the germline ends.

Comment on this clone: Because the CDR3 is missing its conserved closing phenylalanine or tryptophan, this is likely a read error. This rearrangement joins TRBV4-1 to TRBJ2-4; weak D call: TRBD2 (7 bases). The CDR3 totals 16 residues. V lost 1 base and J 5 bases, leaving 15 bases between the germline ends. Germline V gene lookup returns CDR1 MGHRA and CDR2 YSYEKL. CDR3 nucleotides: TGCGCCAGCAGCCAAGGGTTCGGAGGGGGGGAAAACATTCAGTACTCC. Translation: CASSQGFGGGENIQYS.

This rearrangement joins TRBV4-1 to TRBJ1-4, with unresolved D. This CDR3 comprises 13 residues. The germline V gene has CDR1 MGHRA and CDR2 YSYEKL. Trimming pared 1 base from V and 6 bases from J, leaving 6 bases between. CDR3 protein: CASSQAGDEKLFF. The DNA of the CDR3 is TGCGCCAGCAGCCAAGCGGGTGATGAAAAACTGTTTTTT.

CDR3 DNA: TGTGCCAGCAGTCCTAGCGGGAGGGCGGGGTCCTACAATGAGCAGTTCTTC. It translates to CASSPSGRAGSYNEQFF. V and J are TRBV25-1 and TRBJ2-1; 12 bases agree with TRBD2. This CDR3 contains 17 residues. Germline V lookup: CDR1 MGHDK, CDR2 SYGVNS. Trimming removed 5 bases from V and 1 base from J; junction bases left unmatched: 6.

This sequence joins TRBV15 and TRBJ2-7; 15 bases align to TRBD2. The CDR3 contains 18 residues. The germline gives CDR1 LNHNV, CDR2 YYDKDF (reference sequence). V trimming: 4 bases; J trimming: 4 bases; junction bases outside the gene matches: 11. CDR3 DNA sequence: TGTGCCACCAGCACTCTCAATCCGGGACTAGCGGGAGGATACGAGCAGTACTTC. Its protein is CATSTLNPGLAGGYEQYF.

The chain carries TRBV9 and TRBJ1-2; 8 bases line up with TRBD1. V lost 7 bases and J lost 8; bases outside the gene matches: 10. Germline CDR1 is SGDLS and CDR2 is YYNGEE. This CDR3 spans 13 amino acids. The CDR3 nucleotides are TGTGCCAGCGGATTGGACAGGGCCCGCGGCTACACCTTC. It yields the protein CASGLDRARGYTF.

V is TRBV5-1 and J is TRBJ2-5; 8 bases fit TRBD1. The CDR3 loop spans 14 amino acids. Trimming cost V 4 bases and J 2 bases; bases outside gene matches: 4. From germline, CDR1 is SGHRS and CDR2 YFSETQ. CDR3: CASSRWTGQETQYF. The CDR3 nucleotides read TGCGCCAGCAGCCGATGGACAGGGCAAGAGACCCAGTACTTC.